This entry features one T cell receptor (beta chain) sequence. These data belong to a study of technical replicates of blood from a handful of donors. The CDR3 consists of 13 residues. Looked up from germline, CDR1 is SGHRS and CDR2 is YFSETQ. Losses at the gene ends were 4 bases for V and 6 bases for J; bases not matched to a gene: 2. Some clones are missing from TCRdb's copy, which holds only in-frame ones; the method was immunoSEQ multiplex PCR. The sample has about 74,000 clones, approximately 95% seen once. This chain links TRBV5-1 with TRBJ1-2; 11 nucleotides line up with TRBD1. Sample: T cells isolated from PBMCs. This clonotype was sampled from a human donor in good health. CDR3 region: CASSTGQGDGYTF. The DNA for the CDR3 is TGCGCCAGCAGCACGGGACAGGGGGATGGCTACACCTTC. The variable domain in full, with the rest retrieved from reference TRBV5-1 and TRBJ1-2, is KAGVTQTPRYLIKTRGQQVTLSCSPISGHRSVSWYQQTPGQGLQFLFEYFSETQRNKGNFPGRFSGRQFSNSRSEMNVSTLELGDSALYLCASSTGQGDGYTFGSGTRLTVV.